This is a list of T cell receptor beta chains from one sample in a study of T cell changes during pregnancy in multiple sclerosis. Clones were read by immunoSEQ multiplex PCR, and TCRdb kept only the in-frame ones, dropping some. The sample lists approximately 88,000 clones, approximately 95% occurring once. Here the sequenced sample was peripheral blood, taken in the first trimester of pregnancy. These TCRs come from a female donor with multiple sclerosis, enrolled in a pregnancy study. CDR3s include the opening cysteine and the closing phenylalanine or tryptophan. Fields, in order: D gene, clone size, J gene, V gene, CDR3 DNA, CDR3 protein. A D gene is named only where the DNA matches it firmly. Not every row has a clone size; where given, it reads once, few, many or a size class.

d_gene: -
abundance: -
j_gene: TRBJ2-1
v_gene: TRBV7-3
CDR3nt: TGTGCCAGCAGCTTACCCCTTCTCGGGGGGCTAAGTGAGCAGTTCTTC
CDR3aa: CASSLPLLGGLSEQFF

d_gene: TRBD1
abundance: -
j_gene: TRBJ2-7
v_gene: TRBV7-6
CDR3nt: TGTGCCAGCACGAGGGGGACAGGGGTTGGCGAGCAGTACTTC
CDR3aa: CASTRGTGVGEQYF

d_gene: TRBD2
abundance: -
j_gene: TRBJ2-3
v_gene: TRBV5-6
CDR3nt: TGTGCCAGCAGCTATGGGACTAGCGGGGGGGTAAAGCAGTATTTT
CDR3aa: CASSYGTSGGVKQYF

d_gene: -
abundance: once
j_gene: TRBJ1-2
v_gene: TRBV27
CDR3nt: TGTGCCAGCAGTCCCGCCGGGGATAACTATGGCTACACCTTC
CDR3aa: CASSPAGDNYGYTF

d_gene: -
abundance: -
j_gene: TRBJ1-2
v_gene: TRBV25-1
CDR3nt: TGTGCCAGCAGTGAACCCGGACAGTCGTTTGCCACCTTC
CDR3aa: CASSEPGQSFATF

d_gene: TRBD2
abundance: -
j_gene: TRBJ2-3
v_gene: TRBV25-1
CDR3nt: TGTGCCAGCAGCCCCGGGGGGGGGACTACCACGTGGGATACGCAGTATTTT
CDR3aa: CASSPGGGTTTWDTQYF

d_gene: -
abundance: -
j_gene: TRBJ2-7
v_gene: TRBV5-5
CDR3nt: TGTGCCAGCAGCTTGGGGGCTCTTCAGTACTTC
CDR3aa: CASSLGALQYF

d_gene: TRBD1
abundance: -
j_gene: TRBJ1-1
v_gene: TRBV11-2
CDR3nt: TGTGCCAGCAGCCGGGACAGCACTGAAGCTTTCTTT
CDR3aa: CASSRDSTEAFF

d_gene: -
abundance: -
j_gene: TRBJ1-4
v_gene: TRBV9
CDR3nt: TGTGCCAGCAGCGCCTGGGGGGGGACTAATGAAAAACTGTTTTTT
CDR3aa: CASSAWGGTNEKLFF

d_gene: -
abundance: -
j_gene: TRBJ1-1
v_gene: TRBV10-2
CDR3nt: TGCGCCAGCAGTGAGTCGTGGCTTGGGGGCACCCGGCAGAGGATGAACACTGAAGCTTTCTTT
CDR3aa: CASSESWLGGTRQRMNTEAFF

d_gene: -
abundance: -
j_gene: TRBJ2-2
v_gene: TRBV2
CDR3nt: TGTGCCAGCACTACCGGTGGCGGCAACACCGGGGAGCTGTTTTTT
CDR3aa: CASTTGGGNTGELFF

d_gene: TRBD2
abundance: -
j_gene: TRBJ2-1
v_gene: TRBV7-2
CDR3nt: TGTGCCAGCAGCTTAACCGCGGCGGGGGGAGCTAAATACAATGAGCAGTTCTTC
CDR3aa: CASSLTAAGGAKYNEQFF

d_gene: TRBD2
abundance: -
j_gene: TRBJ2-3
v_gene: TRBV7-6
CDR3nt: TGTGCCAGCAGCCCTAGCGGGGGCGATACGCAGTATTTT
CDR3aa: CASSPSGGDTQYF

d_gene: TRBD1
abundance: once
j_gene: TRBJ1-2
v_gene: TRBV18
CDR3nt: TGTGCCAGCTCACCTACAGGGGTCGGCTACACCTTC
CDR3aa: CASSPTGVGYTF

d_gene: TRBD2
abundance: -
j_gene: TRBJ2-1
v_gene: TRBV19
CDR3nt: TGTGCCAGTACCGCTAGCGGGGGGGGTGGTGAGCAGTTCTTC
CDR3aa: CASTASGGGGEQFF

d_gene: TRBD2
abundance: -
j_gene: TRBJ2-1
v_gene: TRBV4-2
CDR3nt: TGTGCCAGCAGCCAAGCTGGGTCTAGCGGGGGGAATGAGCAGTTCTTC
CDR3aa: CASSQAGSSGGNEQFF

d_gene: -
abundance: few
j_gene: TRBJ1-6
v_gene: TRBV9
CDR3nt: TGTGCCAGCAGCGTAGCTGATAATTCACCCCTCCACTTT
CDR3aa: CASSVADNSPLHF

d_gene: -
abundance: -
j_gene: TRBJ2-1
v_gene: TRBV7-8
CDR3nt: TGTGCCAGCAGCTACCGGGTGCTCCCTGAGCAGTTCTTC
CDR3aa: CASSYRVLPEQFF

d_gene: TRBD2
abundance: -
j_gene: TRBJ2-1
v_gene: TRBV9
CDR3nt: TGTGCCAGCAGCGTAGGGGGCGGGGGGGCCTTCGAGCAGTTCTTC
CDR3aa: CASSVGGGGAFEQFF

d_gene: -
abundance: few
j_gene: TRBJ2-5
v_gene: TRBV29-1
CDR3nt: TGCAGCGTTGGAGGGTCAGGGACCCAGTACTTC
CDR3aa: CSVGGSGTQYF

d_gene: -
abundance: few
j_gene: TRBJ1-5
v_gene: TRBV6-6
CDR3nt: TGTGCCAGTTCCGTGGAGGGTCAGCCCCAGCATTTT
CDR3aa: CASSVEGQPQHF

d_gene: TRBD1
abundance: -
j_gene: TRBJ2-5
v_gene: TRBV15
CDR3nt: TGTGCCACCAGCAGAAAACAGGGGGCCGGGGAGACCCAGTACTTC
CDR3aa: CATSRKQGAGETQYF

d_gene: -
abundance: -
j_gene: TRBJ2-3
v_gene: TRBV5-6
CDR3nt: TGTGCCAGCAACAAACCCGGACAAGGAACCCCTACGCAGTATTTT
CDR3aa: CASNKPGQGTPTQYF

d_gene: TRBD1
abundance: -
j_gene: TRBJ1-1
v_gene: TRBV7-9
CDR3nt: TGTGCCAGCAGCCTAGCCACAGGGGGACGGATGAACACTGAAGCTTTCTTT
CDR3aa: CASSLATGGRMNTEAFF

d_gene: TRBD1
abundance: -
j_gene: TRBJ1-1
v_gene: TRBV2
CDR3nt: TGTGCCAGCAGTGACCGACAGGGGGGCCCGAACACTGAAGCTTTCTTT
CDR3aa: CASSDRQGGPNTEAFF

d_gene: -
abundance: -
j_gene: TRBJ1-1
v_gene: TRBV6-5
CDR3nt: TGTGCCAGCAGTCCGACTGCGGGGTTTCTCACTGAAGCTTTCTTT
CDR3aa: CASSPTAGFLTEAFF

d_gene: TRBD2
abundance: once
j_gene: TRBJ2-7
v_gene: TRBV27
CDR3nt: TGTGCCAGCAGTCTAAGGCTAGCGGGGGGTAGCTCCTACGAGCAGTACTTC
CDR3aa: CASSLRLAGGSSYEQYF

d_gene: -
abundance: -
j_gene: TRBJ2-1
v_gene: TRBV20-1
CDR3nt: TGCAGTGCCGGTTACAATGAGCAGTTCTTC
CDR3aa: CSAGYNEQFF

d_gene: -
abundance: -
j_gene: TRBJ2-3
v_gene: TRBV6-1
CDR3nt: TGTGCCAGCAGTGTCGGGACAGATACGCAGTATTTT
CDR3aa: CASSVGTDTQYF

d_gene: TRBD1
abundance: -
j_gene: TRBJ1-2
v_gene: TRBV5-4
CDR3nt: TGTGCCAGCAGCTTGGATTTATTAAGGACAGGGTATGGCTACACCTTC
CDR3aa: CASSLDLLRTGYGYTF

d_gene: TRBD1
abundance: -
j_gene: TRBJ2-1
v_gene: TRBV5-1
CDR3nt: TGCGCCAGCAGCATTCCTCGACAGGGCGGGAATGAGCAGTTCTTC
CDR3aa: CASSIPRQGGNEQFF

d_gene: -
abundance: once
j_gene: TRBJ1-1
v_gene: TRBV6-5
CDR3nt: TGTGCCAGCAGCTTGTTGGGAGTGAACACTGAAGCTTTCTTT
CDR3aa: CASSLLGVNTEAFF

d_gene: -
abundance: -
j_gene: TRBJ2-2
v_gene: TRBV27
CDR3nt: TGTGCCAGCGGCCCGAATACAGGGAGAGTGAACACCGGGGAGCTGTTTTTT
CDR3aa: CASGPNTGRVNTGELFF

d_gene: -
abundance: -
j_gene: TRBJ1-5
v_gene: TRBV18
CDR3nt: TGTGCCAGCTCGACATTGCGCACAGCAACAAATCAGCCCCAGCATTTT
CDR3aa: CASSTLRTATNQPQHF

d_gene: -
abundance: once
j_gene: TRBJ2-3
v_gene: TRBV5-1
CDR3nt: TGCGCCAGCAGCCCCCCGAGCACAGATACGCAGTATTTT
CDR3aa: CASSPPSTDTQYF

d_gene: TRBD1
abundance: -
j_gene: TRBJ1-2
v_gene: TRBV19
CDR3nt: TGTGCCAGTAGTGTGACAGGGTTGAACTATGGCTACACCTTC
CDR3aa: CASSVTGLNYGYTF

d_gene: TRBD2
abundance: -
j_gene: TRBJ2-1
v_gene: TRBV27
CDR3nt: TGTGCCAGCTCCATAGCGGGGGGGCCTTACAATGAGCAGTTCTTC
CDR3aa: CASSIAGGPYNEQFF

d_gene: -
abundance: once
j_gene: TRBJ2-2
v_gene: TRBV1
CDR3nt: TGCACCAGCAGCCGCCTCCGGGTCTCGAACACCGGGGAGCTGTTTTTT
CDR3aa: CTSSRLRVSNTGELFF

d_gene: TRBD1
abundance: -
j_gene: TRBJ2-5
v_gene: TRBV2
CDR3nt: TGTGCCATGCTTCCCGGGACAGGGGAACAAGAGACCCAGTACTTC
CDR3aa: CAMLPGTGEQETQYF

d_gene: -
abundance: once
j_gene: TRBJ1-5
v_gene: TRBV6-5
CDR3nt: TGTGCCAGCAGTTACTCGTCGGGTATGGCTCAGCCCCAGCATTTT
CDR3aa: CASSYSSGMAQPQHF

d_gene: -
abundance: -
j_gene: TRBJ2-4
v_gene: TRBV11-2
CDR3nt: TGTGCCAGCAGCTTAGACCGTCAGGGGGGAAGCATTCAGTACTTC
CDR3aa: CASSLDRQGGSIQYF